Listed below are T cell receptor beta chains from one sample, sequenced in a study of post-analysis software for immune sequencing data. TCRdb reanalysed the PCR reads using MiXCR and keeps one entry per CDR3 protein. Among roughly 400,000 distinct CDR3 sequences, approximately 39% were seen once, and the ten largest hold 7.5% to 8.5%. The specimen was blood. The receptors here all came from a girl aged 2 to 9 with multiple sclerosis. Each CDR3 is given with its conserved first and last residue. D genes are given only for firm matches. Part of the rows lack a size; the others show once, few, many or a class for expanded clones.

j_call: TRBJ2-3; clone_size: few; v_call: TRBV5-1; d_call: .; cdr3_nt: TGCGCCAGCAGCTTGGAACACCCAGATACGCAGTATTTT; cdr3_aa: CASSLEHPDTQYF
j_call: TRBJ2-7; clone_size: .; v_call: TRBV10-3; d_call: TRBD2; cdr3_nt: TGTGCCATCAGTGAAGTTTTAGCGGGGATCGACGAGCAGTACTTC; cdr3_aa: CAISEVLAGIDEQYF
j_call: TRBJ2-4; clone_size: few; v_call: TRBV7-9; d_call: TRBD1; cdr3_nt: TGTGCCAGCAGCTTTGGACAGGTGGCGTACTTC; cdr3_aa: CASSFGQVAYF
j_call: TRBJ2-7; clone_size: .; v_call: TRBV20-1; d_call: TRBD2; cdr3_nt: TGCAGTGCTAGAAAGTTTCCGGGACTAGCGGGAGGTTACTCCTACGAGCAGTACTTC; cdr3_aa: CSARKFPGLAGGYSYEQYF
j_call: TRBJ2-7; clone_size: once; v_call: TRBV15; d_call: TRBD2; cdr3_nt: TGTGCCACCAGCCTGACTGATCCCATCGATAGCGGGAGGCCCCCCCACGAGCAGTACTTC; cdr3_aa: CATSLTDPIDSGRPPHEQYF
j_call: TRBJ2-7; clone_size: few; v_call: TRBV18; d_call: TRBD2; cdr3_nt: TGTGCCAGCTCACCAGCACTAGCGGGAGTCTCCTACGAGCAGTACTTC; cdr3_aa: CASSPALAGVSYEQYF
j_call: TRBJ1-2; clone_size: .; v_call: TRBV7-2; d_call: TRBD1; cdr3_nt: TGTGCCAGCAGCTTCGGGGGACAGGGTGGGAAAGTGTATGGCTACACCTTC; cdr3_aa: CASSFGGQGGKVYGYTF
j_call: TRBJ2-5; clone_size: .; v_call: TRBV7-2; d_call: TRBD2; cdr3_nt: TGTGCCAGCAGCTCCCCCGGGCTAGCGGGGCAAGAGACCCAGTACTTC; cdr3_aa: CASSSPGLAGQETQYF
j_call: TRBJ1-1; clone_size: .; v_call: TRBV18; d_call: .; cdr3_nt: TGTGCCAGCTCACCCCCGGGACACCCAAACACTGAAGCTTTCTTT; cdr3_aa: CASSPPGHPNTEAFF
j_call: TRBJ1-5; clone_size: .; v_call: TRBV6-2/TRBV6-3; d_call: TRBD1; cdr3_nt: TGTGCCAGCAGCCTCACGGGACAGGGGGCGTATGGCAATCAGCCCCAGCATTTT; cdr3_aa: CASSLTGQGAYGNQPQHF
j_call: TRBJ2-7; clone_size: .; v_call: TRBV12-3/TRBV12-4; d_call: TRBD2; cdr3_nt: TGTGCCAGCACCTCAAAGGCGGCGGGAGCCCCTTTTTACGAGCAGTACTTC; cdr3_aa: CASTSKAAGAPFYEQYF
j_call: TRBJ2-1; clone_size: .; v_call: TRBV7-2; d_call: .; cdr3_nt: TGTGCCAGCAGCTCTGGATACCGGACCTACAATGAGCAGTTCTTC; cdr3_aa: CASSSGYRTYNEQFF
j_call: TRBJ1-5; clone_size: .; v_call: TRBV6-2/TRBV6-3; d_call: .; cdr3_nt: TGTGCCAGCAGTTACCTCGCAGTCGGGGGGCGCGTTTCAAGCAATCAGCCCCAGCATTTT; cdr3_aa: CASSYLAVGGRVSSNQPQHF
j_call: TRBJ1-4; clone_size: few; v_call: TRBV20-1; d_call: TRBD1; cdr3_nt: TGCAGTGCTAGTAGCGCAGGGGGCATACCTAATGAAAAACTGTTTTTT; cdr3_aa: CSASSAGGIPNEKLFF
j_call: TRBJ2-3; clone_size: .; v_call: TRBV6-1; d_call: TRBD2; cdr3_nt: TGTGCCAGCAGTGAAGCCGGACTAGCGGGAGTCTGGAGTACGCAGTATTTT; cdr3_aa: CASSEAGLAGVWSTQYF
j_call: TRBJ2-7; clone_size: .; v_call: TRBV29-1; d_call: TRBD1; cdr3_nt: TGCAGCGGCCGACAGGGCCCCTACGAGCAGTACTTC; cdr3_aa: CSGRQGPYEQYF
j_call: TRBJ1-1; clone_size: few; v_call: TRBV20-1; d_call: TRBD1; cdr3_nt: TGCAGTGCTTCCCACAGGGGAAAGAGCACTGAAGCTTTCTTT; cdr3_aa: CSASHRGKSTEAFF
j_call: TRBJ2-7; clone_size: .; v_call: TRBV29-1; d_call: .; cdr3_nt: TGCAGCGTTGTAACGTCTCCCTACGAGCAGTACTTC; cdr3_aa: CSVVTSPYEQYF
j_call: TRBJ2-5; clone_size: few; v_call: TRBV28; d_call: .; cdr3_nt: TGTGCCAGCAGTCCCCCTAACCAGGGGGAGACCCAGTACTTC; cdr3_aa: CASSPPNQGETQYF
j_call: TRBJ2-7; clone_size: few; v_call: TRBV15; d_call: TRBD1; cdr3_nt: TGTGTCACCAGCAGCACAGGGGGCAGCCTCTACGAGCAGTACTTC; cdr3_aa: CVTSSTGGSLYEQYF
j_call: TRBJ2-2; clone_size: .; v_call: TRBV5-1; d_call: TRBD2; cdr3_nt: TGCGCCAGCAGCTCCAACGCCGGGACTAGTGGCGGCACCGGGGAGCTGTTTTTT; cdr3_aa: CASSSNAGTSGGTGELFF
j_call: TRBJ2-4; clone_size: .; v_call: TRBV7-2; d_call: .; cdr3_nt: TGTGCCAGCAGCCGATATCCCAGATCGCCTCGGGTAGCCTCAGGGAACATTCAGTACTTC; cdr3_aa: CASSRYPRSPRVASGNIQYF
j_call: TRBJ2-7; clone_size: few; v_call: TRBV5-1; d_call: TRBD1; cdr3_nt: TGCGCCAGCACCCTTGACCATGACAGGGGCAGGGAGCAGTACTTC; cdr3_aa: CASTLDHDRGREQYF
j_call: TRBJ1-5; clone_size: .; v_call: TRBV10-3; d_call: .; cdr3_nt: TGTGCCATCAGTGAAGGACCGGGACGGAGCAATCAGCCCCAGCATTTT; cdr3_aa: CAISEGPGRSNQPQHF
j_call: TRBJ2-3; clone_size: .; v_call: TRBV6-2/TRBV6-3; d_call: .; cdr3_nt: TGTGCCAGCAGTTACCGGACGGGAGACACAGATACGCAGTATTTT; cdr3_aa: CASSYRTGDTDTQYF
j_call: TRBJ1-1; clone_size: .; v_call: TRBV12-3/TRBV12-4; d_call: TRBD1; cdr3_nt: TGTGCCAGCAGGCGCGGCCGGACAGGCGGTGAAGCTTTCTTT; cdr3_aa: CASRRGRTGGEAFF
j_call: TRBJ2-1; clone_size: few; v_call: TRBV5-1; d_call: TRBD2; cdr3_nt: TGCGCCAGCAGCTTGGGGACTAGCGATACGAATGAGCAGTTCTTC; cdr3_aa: CASSLGTSDTNEQFF
j_call: TRBJ2-1; clone_size: .; v_call: TRBV2; d_call: TRBD2; cdr3_nt: TGTGCCAGCAGCCGCCCACTAGCGGGAGGGCAGTTCTTC; cdr3_aa: CASSRPLAGGQFF
j_call: TRBJ1-2; clone_size: .; v_call: TRBV29-1; d_call: .; cdr3_nt: TGCAGCGTTGATAAAGAAGGGACGGGGAAGGGCTACACCTTC; cdr3_aa: CSVDKEGTGKGYTF
j_call: TRBJ2-5; clone_size: .; v_call: TRBV5-1; d_call: .; cdr3_nt: TGCGCCAGCAGACGTGAGGGGCAGGAGCAGTACTTC; cdr3_aa: CASRREGQEQYF
j_call: TRBJ2-1; clone_size: many; v_call: TRBV6-5; d_call: TRBD1; cdr3_nt: TGTGCCAGCAGCGACCACACAGGGGGTAACAATGAGCAGTTCTTC; cdr3_aa: CASSDHTGGNNEQFF
j_call: TRBJ2-1; clone_size: .; v_call: TRBV6-1; d_call: .; cdr3_nt: TGTGCCAGCAGTCCACTGGAGGGGTACAATGAGCAGTTCTTC; cdr3_aa: CASSPLEGYNEQFF
j_call: TRBJ2-7; clone_size: few; v_call: TRBV20-1; d_call: .; cdr3_nt: TGCAGTGCTAGAAAGGGACACGGTTACGAGCAGTACTTC; cdr3_aa: CSARKGHGYEQYF
j_call: TRBJ2-1; clone_size: few; v_call: TRBV5-1; d_call: .; cdr3_nt: TGCGCCAGCAGCTTGGATGTGGGCCTGGGGTACAATGAGCAGTTCTTC; cdr3_aa: CASSLDVGLGYNEQFF
j_call: TRBJ2-7; clone_size: .; v_call: TRBV7-2; d_call: TRBD2; cdr3_nt: TGTGCCAGCAGCAAAGGACTAGCGGCGTACGAGCAGTACTTC; cdr3_aa: CASSKGLAAYEQYF
j_call: TRBJ2-7; clone_size: few; v_call: TRBV28; d_call: TRBD2; cdr3_nt: TGTGCCACTTCTAGCGGGAGTTATTACGAGCAGTACTTC; cdr3_aa: CATSSGSYYEQYF
j_call: TRBJ1-2; clone_size: .; v_call: TRBV27; d_call: .; cdr3_nt: TGTGCCAGCAGCTCGTCAGTACAGGGAATTTATGGCTACACCTTC; cdr3_aa: CASSSSVQGIYGYTF
j_call: TRBJ2-4; clone_size: few; v_call: TRBV28; d_call: .; cdr3_nt: TGTGCCAGCAGCCCCCCGAGGACGTTGGCCAAAAACATTCAGTACTTC; cdr3_aa: CASSPPRTLAKNIQYF
j_call: TRBJ2-3; clone_size: few; v_call: TRBV20-1; d_call: .; cdr3_nt: TGCAGTGCGAAGAAGGGACGATACACAGATACGCAGTATTTT; cdr3_aa: CSAKKGRYTDTQYF
j_call: TRBJ2-7; clone_size: .; v_call: TRBV5-1; d_call: TRBD2; cdr3_nt: TGCGCCAGCATGGACCGGGGAGGGAGTATCGGAGAGCAGTACTTC; cdr3_aa: CASMDRGGSIGEQYF
j_call: TRBJ2-5; clone_size: .; v_call: TRBV13; d_call: TRBD2; cdr3_nt: TGTGCCAGCAGCTCCAGGACTAGCGCGATCCAAGAGACCCAGTACTTC; cdr3_aa: CASSSRTSAIQETQYF
j_call: TRBJ2-1; clone_size: .; v_call: TRBV11-2; d_call: .; cdr3_nt: TGTGCCAGCAGCTCGCTGGCGGGACGTTACAATGAGCAGTTCTTC; cdr3_aa: CASSSLAGRYNEQFF
j_call: TRBJ2-1; clone_size: .; v_call: TRBV18; d_call: .; cdr3_nt: TGTGCCAGCTACTTCCGTTGGGTTGCCTACAATGAGCAGTTCTTC; cdr3_aa: CASYFRWVAYNEQFF
j_call: TRBJ2-4; clone_size: .; v_call: TRBV20-1; d_call: .; cdr3_nt: TGCAGTGTTGGTCTAGCCAAAAACATTCAGTACTTC; cdr3_aa: CSVGLAKNIQYF
j_call: TRBJ2-5; clone_size: .; v_call: TRBV7-9; d_call: .; cdr3_nt: TGTGCCAGCAGCTTAATGGGTGGAGAGACCCAGTACTTC; cdr3_aa: CASSLMGGETQYF
j_call: TRBJ2-3; clone_size: few; v_call: TRBV20-1; d_call: TRBD1; cdr3_nt: TGCAGTGTAGACAGGGACCCCACAGATACGCAGTATTTT; cdr3_aa: CSVDRDPTDTQYF
j_call: TRBJ2-7; clone_size: .; v_call: TRBV4-1; d_call: TRBD1; cdr3_nt: TGCGCCAGCAGCCAAGAGGAAGGGACAGGGGGTGTGTACGAGCAGTACTTC; cdr3_aa: CASSQEEGTGGVYEQYF
j_call: TRBJ1-5; clone_size: .; v_call: TRBV7-9; d_call: .; cdr3_nt: TGTGCCAGCAGCACAACAGGGAGTAATCAGCCCCAGCATTTT; cdr3_aa: CASSTTGSNQPQHF
j_call: TRBJ2-1; clone_size: .; v_call: TRBV29-1; d_call: .; cdr3_nt: TGCAGCGTTGGGGCAGACAATGAGCAGTTCTTC; cdr3_aa: CSVGADNEQFF
j_call: TRBJ1-1; clone_size: .; v_call: TRBV3-1; d_call: .; cdr3_nt: TGTGCCAGCAGCAGCGTGGTGAACACTGAAGCTTTCTTT; cdr3_aa: CASSSVVNTEAFF
j_call: TRBJ1-1; clone_size: few; v_call: TRBV20-1; d_call: .; cdr3_nt: TGCAGTGCTAGGTCTGGACTTAAAGCTTTCTTT; cdr3_aa: CSARSGLKAFF
j_call: TRBJ2-5; clone_size: .; v_call: TRBV28; d_call: TRBD1; cdr3_nt: TGTGCCAGCAGTTCTTCAGGGGGTCCGTACTTC; cdr3_aa: CASSSSGGPYF